What follows describes a single TCR beta chain. Its antigen is unknown. This entry is derived from a study of CD4 T cells in relation to SARS-CoV-2 and coronaviruses. Whole-study context: PBMCs were cultured with antigen for roughly 10 days before TCR beta sequencing.

Measured with immunoSEQ multiplex PCR; TCRdb has only the in-frame clones, and not every one. The sample contains 24,000 or so clones, about four fifths of which appear only once. CD4+ T cells from unexposed donors were obtained before the COVID-19 pandemic (2011-2018). CD4+ T cells were isolated from the cells after 10 days of culture. Study-wide points: This crossreactivity analysis covered spike protein alone, no other viral proteins.

Sequences were obtained from CD4+ T cells from PBMCs, cultured in vitro. This TCR came from a human donor in good health.

As DNA, the CDR3 is TGTGCCAGCAGTACCGACACCGGGGAGCTGTTTTTT. The encoded protein is CASSTDTGELFF. V usage is TRBV28 and J usage is TRBJ2-2; D is uncertain. Germline V lookup: CDR1 MDHEN, CDR2 SYDVKM. The CDR3 loop spans 12 amino acids. V was pared by 5 bases and J by 3 bases, with 4 bases between.